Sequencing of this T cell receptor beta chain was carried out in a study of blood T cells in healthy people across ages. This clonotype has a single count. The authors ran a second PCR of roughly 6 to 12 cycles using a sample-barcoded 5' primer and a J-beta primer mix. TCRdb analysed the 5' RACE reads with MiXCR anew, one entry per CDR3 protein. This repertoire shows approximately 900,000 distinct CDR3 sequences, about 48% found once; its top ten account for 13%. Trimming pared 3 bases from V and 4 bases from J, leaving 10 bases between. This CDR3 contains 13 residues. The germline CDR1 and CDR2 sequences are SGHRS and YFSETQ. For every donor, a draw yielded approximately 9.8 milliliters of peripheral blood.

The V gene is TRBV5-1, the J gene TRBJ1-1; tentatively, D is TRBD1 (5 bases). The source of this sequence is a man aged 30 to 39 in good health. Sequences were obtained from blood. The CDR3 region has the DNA TGCGCCAGCAGCTCAGGGTTTGGCACTGAAGCTTTCTTT. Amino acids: CASSSGFGTEAFF. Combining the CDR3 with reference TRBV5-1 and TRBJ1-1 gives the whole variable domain KAGVTQTPRYLIKTRGQQVTLSCSPISGHRSVSWYQQTPGQGLQFLFEYFSETQRNKGNFPGRFSGRQFSNSRSEMNVSTLELGDSALYLCASSSGFGTEAFFGQGTRLTVV.